Each of the 21 T cell receptor beta chains below was sequenced from the same sample in a study of blood T cell repertoires in COVID-19. Produced via immunoSEQ multiplex PCR; TCRdb's table is partial and in-frame only. The data contain 70,000 to 95,000 clones, almost 85% of them seen just once; the ten biggest clones take up around a fifth. The sample taken for sequencing was peripheral blood. Receptors were obtained from a human donor in a cohort sampled during active COVID-19.

V is TRBV6-5 and J is TRBJ1-1; the match to TRBD1 covers 7 bases. J gave up 4 bases and V 8 bases, and 13 bases lay outside the gene matches. The length of the CDR3 is 15 residues. Germline lookup yields CDR1 MNHEY and CDR2 SVGAGI. CDR3 amino acids: CASSTFRGPVTEAFF. In DNA form, the CDR3 reads TGTGCCAGCTCCACGTTTAGGGGGCCGGTCACTGAAGCTTTCTTT.

V gene TRBV5-5 combines with J gene TRBJ2-1; D may be TRBD1 (6 bases). V was pared by 5 bases and J by 0 bases, with 15 bases between. CDR1 is SGHKS, CDR2 YYEKEE, per germline (reference sequence). The CDR3 totals 16 residues. The CDR3 DNA follows: TGTGCCAGCAGGAGAGGACAGATCACCTCCTACAATGAGCAGTTCTTC. Protein sequence: CASRRGQITSYNEQFF.

This chain connects TRBV2 to TRBJ1-5; TRBD1 is a possible D gene (6 bases). Germline CDR1 SNHLY, CDR2 FYNNEI. V lost 2 bases and J 1 base, leaving 9 bases between the germline ends. This CDR3 contains 15 residues. CDR3 in amino acids: CASSERGHSNQPQHF. CDR3 nucleotides: TGTGCCAGCAGTGAAAGGGGACACAGCAATCAGCCCCAGCATTTT.

This clone was detected once. The chain carries TRBV2 and TRBJ1-4; D remains ambiguous. The length of the CDR3 is 13 residues. V lost 4 bases, J lost 8 bases, and 11 bases lay in between. CDR1 and CDR2 (germline): SNHLY, FYNNEI. CDR3 amino acids: CASSVTGSEKLFF. CDR3 coding DNA: TGTGCCAGCAGTGTGACGGGGTCCGAAAAACTGTTTTTT.

There are a few counts of this clone. The genes are TRBV21-1 and TRBJ1-1; TRBD1, the table's D call, lacks a check against the DNA. TRBV21-1 is labeled a pseudogene. The CDR3 totals 14 residues. CDR3 coding DNA: TGTGCCAGCAGAGGTAGGGGGATGAACACTGAAGCTTTCTTT. Residues: CASRGRGMNTEAFF.

This chain connects TRBV5-1 to TRBJ2-5; 9 bases map to TRBD1. Trimming took 4 bases from V and 2 from J; bases not matched to a gene: 9. Germline-derived CDR1 and CDR2 are SGHRS and YFSETQ. There are 16 residues in the CDR3. The CDR3 loop is CASSRSTGQGQETQYF. DNA for the CDR3: TGCGCCAGCAGCCGATCTACCGGACAGGGGCAAGAGACCCAGTACTTC. Full variable domain (remainder filled in from reference TRBV5-1 and TRBJ2-5): KAGVTQTPRYLIKTRGQQVTLSCSPISGHRSVSWYQQTPGQGLQFLFEYFSETQRNKGNFPGRFSGRQFSNSRSEMNVSTLELGDSALYLCASSRSTGQGQETQYFGPGTRLLVL.

This chain uses TRBV18 with TRBJ2-7, with 7 bases identical to TRBD2. This CDR3 comprises 16 residues. Germline values: CDR1 KGHSH, CDR2 LQKENI. Losses at the gene ends were 0 bases for V and 5 bases for J; bases not matched to a gene: 10. CDR3 DNA sequence: TGTGCCAGCTCACCACCCGCGGGCCGAGCGGGGAACGAGCAGTACTTC. This codes for CASSPPAGRAGNEQYF.

The gene calls are TRBV7-6 and TRBJ1-6; TRBD1 agrees at 10 bases. Germline lookup yields CDR1 SGHVS and CDR2 FNYEAQ. The CDR3 spans 14 residues. V shed 5 bases and J 6 bases; nucleotides not matched to a gene: 1. The CDR3 region has the DNA TGTGCCAGCAGCCGGGACAGGGGTAATTCACCCCTCCACTTT. Translating it yields CASSRDRGNSPLHF.

The chain has TRBV20-1 and TRBJ1-5, with D unclear. Germline V gene sequence: CDR1 DFQATT, CDR2 SNEGSKA (reference sequence). The CDR3 runs 14 residues. V lost 3 bases to trimming and J lost 2 bases, with 11 bases between them. CDR3 sequence reads: CSASSGSGNQPQHF. The CDR3 nucleotides read TGCAGTGCTAGTTCGGGGTCGGGCAATCAGCCCCAGCATTTT.

The V call is TRBV5-1, the J call TRBJ1-5, with 9 bases identical to TRBD1. Per the germline V gene, CDR1 is SGHRS and CDR2 is YFSETQ. V was pared by 1 base and J by 7 bases, with 3 bases of the junction left unmatched. This CDR3 has 14 residues. Here the CDR3 reads CASSLLTGGQPQHF. The DNA for the CDR3 is TGCGCCAGCAGCTTGTTGACAGGGGGACAGCCCCAGCATTTT.

The chain carries TRBV7-6 and TRBJ2-3, with D possibly TRBD1 on 6 matching bases. Germline CDR1 reads SGHVS; CDR2 reads FNYEAQ. This CDR3 is 13 amino acids long. Trimming removed 9 bases from V and 0 bases from J, with 10 bases in between. CDR3: CASLQGSTDTQYF. As DNA, the CDR3 is TGTGCCAGTTTACAGGGCAGCACAGATACGCAGTATTTT.

Remarks on this clone: A read error may be the cause here, since a much bigger clone is one base away. The chain uses TRBV15 and TRBJ2-7, with a weak D call TRBD1 (6 bases). The CDR3 contains 15 residues. The V and J ends lost 0 bases and 9 bases respectively, with 18 bases between them. The germline V gene encodes CDR1 LNHNV and CDR2 YYDKDF (reference sequence). CDR3 bases: TGTGCCACCAGCAGAGAGGCCGGGTCAGGGGTTGGGCAGTACTTC. This translates into CATSREAGSGVGQYF.

This chain connects TRBV6-6 to TRBJ1-4; D gene unclear. The CDR3 sequence is 14 residues long. The V end was cut by 5 bases, the J end by 8 bases, with 15 bases between. The germline CDR1 and CDR2 sequences are MNHNY and SVGAGI (reference sequence). The CDR3 protein is CASSRAVRVEKLFF. CDR3 nucleotides: TGTGCCAGCAGTAGGGCCGTGCGGGTGGAAAAACTGTTTTTT.

The J gene is TRBJ2-2, the V gene TRBV9; TRBD2 matches 7 bases. The V and J ends lost 4 bases and 0 bases, in that order; junction bases with no gene match: 9. The CDR3 is 17 amino acids. From germline, CDR1 is SGDLS and CDR2 YYNGEE. The DNA of the CDR3 is TGTGCCAGCAGCCTCCCGGGGAGCGGGGCGAACACCGGGGAGCTGTTTTTT. Amino acid sequence: CASSLPGSGANTGELFF.

The chain couples TRBV5-1 to TRBJ1-4; 7 positions agree with TRBD1. Trimming removed 0 bases from V and 6 bases from J; junction bases left unmatched: 2. Germline V gives CDR1 SGHRS, CDR2 YFSETQ. CDR3 size: 14 residues. The CDR3: CASSLGGTDEKLFF. CDR3 coding DNA: TGCGCCAGCAGCTTGGGCGGGACAGATGAAAAACTGTTTTTT.

The chain combines TRBV24-1 with TRBJ2-2; 11 nucleotides agree with TRBD1. The CDR3 is 16 amino acids. Germline trimming cut 2 bases from V and 6 bases from J; bases unmatched to any gene: 4. CDR1 and CDR2 (germline): KGHDR, SFDVKD. CDR3 loop: CATSDSGQGAAGELFF. The CDR3 bases are TGTGCCACCAGTGATTCCGGACAGGGGGCTGCCGGGGAGCTGTTTTTT.

This clone was detected a few times. The chain recombines TRBV25-1 with TRBJ2-1; TRBD2 is a possible D gene (6 bases). The CDR3 sequence is 15 residues long. The V gene lost 5 bases and the J gene lost 7 bases, with 18 bases spanning the gap. The germline gives CDR1 MGHDK, CDR2 SYGVNS. The CDR3 nucleotides read TGTGCCAGCAGTTCGGCGGGAAACGTACAGAATGAGCAGTTCTTC. Protein sequence: CASSSAGNVQNEQFF.

CDR3: CAWSTSWVAYEQYF. For the CDR3, the DNA is TGTGCCTGGAGTACTAGCTGGGTGGCCTACGAGCAGTACTTC. The J gene is TRBJ2-7, the V gene TRBV30; D perhaps matches TRBD2 (6 bases). V lost 2 bases, J lost 2 bases, and 13 bases lay in between. CDR3 length equals 14 residues. From germline, CDR1 is GTSNPN and CDR2 SVGIG (reference sequence).

The sample holds one count of this clone. This rearrangement joins TRBV18 to TRBJ2-4; tentatively, D is TRBD1 (8 bases). V was trimmed by 3 bases and J by 1 base, leaving 19 bases between them. This CDR3 has 18 residues. CDR1 KGHSH and CDR2 LQKENI come from the germline V gene. CDR3 loop: CASSPLTGAGGAKNIQYF. CDR3 nucleotides: TGTGCCAGCTCACCCCTGACAGGGGCCGGGGGGGCCAAAAACATTCAGTACTTC.

The CDR3 here is CATSRWGGRPEAFF. In nucleotides, the CDR3 is TGTGCCACCAGCAGATGGGGCGGTCGGCCGGAAGCTTTCTTT. The chain is built from TRBV15 and TRBJ1-1, with a weak D call TRBD1 (5 bases). V lost 2 bases to trimming and J lost 8 bases, with 15 bases between them. This CDR3 is built from 14 residues. In germline, CDR1 is LNHNV, CDR2 YYDKDF (reference sequence).

The chain uses TRBV28 and TRBJ2-2; 10 bases match TRBD2. The V gene end was trimmed by 2 bases and the J gene end by 5 bases; junction bases not matched to a gene: 5. The CDR3 runs to 16 residues. Germline V gene lookup returns CDR1 MDHEN and CDR2 SYDVKM. CDR3 sequence reads: CASSLRLAGATGELFF. CDR3 DNA sequence: TGTGCCAGCAGTTTAAGACTAGCGGGTGCTACCGGGGAGCTGTTTTTT.